Shown below are 31 T cell receptor beta chains from a single sample sequenced in a study of blood T cells in healthy people across ages. For the second PCR, which ran for 7 to 11 cycles, a sample-barcoded 5' primer and a J-beta primer mix were used. In TCRdb, the 5' RACE reads were re-called with MiXCR into one record per CDR3 protein. The profile shows about 800,000 distinct CDR3 sequences, less than 60% of them singletons. The sample was blood. The receptor source for this set is an elderly man in good health.

This chain joins TRBV28 and TRBJ2-3; D possibly uses TRBD1 or TRBD2 (5 bases each). With 6 bases removed from V and 0 bases from J, the gap between germline ends came to 16 bases. CDR1 and CDR2 from the germline V gene are MDHEN and SYDVKM. The CDR3 is 16 residues long. The CDR3 DNA sequence: TGTGCCAGCAGAACGACCGGGACCTTAAGCACAGATACGCAGTATTTT. Amino acid sequence: CASRTTGTLSTDTQYF.

This clonotype was found many times. The J gene is TRBJ2-7, the V gene TRBV29-1; D uncertain. Germline V gives CDR1 SQVTM, CDR2 ANQGSEA. Trimming cost V 5 bases and J 3 bases, with 8 bases left between them. CDR3 length equals 11 residues. The DNA for the CDR3 is TGCAGCGTTAGGGTCAACTACGAGCAGTACTTC. This sequence encodes CSVRVNYEQYF.

This clonotype was seen repeatedly, ten times or more. The chain couples TRBV18 to TRBJ1-2; possible D gene TRBD1, 5 bases. In germline, CDR1 is KGHSH, CDR2 LQKENI. The CDR3 is made up of 13 amino acids. Trimming took off 6 bases at V and 8 bases at J, with 16 bases between the two ends. DNA of the CDR3: TGTGCCAGCTCTCCGGGGCAGGGCTACGGCTACACCTTC. It encodes CASSPGQGYGYTF.

This clonotype has a handful of counts. The J gene is TRBJ2-5, the V gene TRBV30; TRBD1 agrees at 8 bases. Trimming at V came to 3 bases and at J to 4 bases, leaving 10 bases not matched to a gene. The CDR3 is 15 residues long. Germline CDR1 reads GTSNPN; CDR2 reads SVGIG (reference sequence). CDR3 nucleotide sequence: TGTGCCTGGAGCGAAGGGACAGGAGGGAGAGAGACCCAGTACTTC. It yields the protein CAWSEGTGGRETQYF. Looking up the rest from reference TRBV30 and TRBJ2-5 gives the full variable domain: SQTIHQWPATLVQPVGSPLSLECTVEGTSNPNLYWYRQAAGRGLQLLFYSVGIGQISSEVPQNLSASRPQDRQFILSSKKLLLSDSGFYLCAWSEGTGGRETQYFGPGTRLLVL.

The V and J genes are TRBV24-1 and TRBJ1-1; tentatively, D is TRBD1 (5 bases). CDR3 length equals 13 residues. V was trimmed by 5 bases and J by 1 base, leaving 7 bases between them. Germline V gene sequence: CDR1 KGHDR, CDR2 SFDVKD. The CDR3 DNA reads TGTGCCACCAGTGGGGGCCCGAACACTGAAGCTTTCTTT. Protein product: CATSGGPNTEAFF.

This clonotype came up once. V and J are TRBV9 and TRBJ1-5; the D is unclear. CDR3 length: 15 residues. Looked up from germline, CDR1 is SGDLS and CDR2 is YYNGEE. With 0 bases removed from V and 0 bases from J, the gap between germline ends came to 7 bases. The CDR3 nucleotides read TGTGCCAGCAGCGTAGATCCGGTTAGCAATCAGCCCCAGCATTTT. It is translated as CASSVDPVSNQPQHF.

The chain carries TRBV3-1 and TRBJ2-1; D is unresolved. The CDR3 loop spans 14 amino acids. CDR1 and CDR2 (germline): LGHDT, YNNKEL (reference sequence). The ends were cut back, 0 bases at V and 6 bases at J, with 9 bases in the middle. Here the CDR3 DNA reads TGTGCCAGCAGCCAAGATTTAAAGGGCAATGAGCAGTTCTTC. Protein sequence: CASSQDLKGNEQFF.

This clonotype came up a few times. This CDR3 is CASSLRTAPQHEQYF. CDR3 sequence (DNA): TGTGCCAGCAGCCTTCGGACAGCCCCGCAGCACGAGCAGTACTTC. V usage is TRBV7-2 and J usage is TRBJ2-5; D may be TRBD1 (6 bases). The end of the DNA aligns better with TRBJ2-7, so the J call may be wrong. This CDR3 region has 15 residues. Germline CDR1 and CDR2: SGHTA and FQGNSA.

This rearrangement joins TRBV24-1 to TRBJ2-7; 8 nucleotides align to TRBD2. Gene TRBJ2-5 matches the end of the DNA better, so the J call may be wrong. CDR3 length: 15 residues. From germline, CDR1 is KGHDR and CDR2 SFDVKD. The CDR3 protein is CATSVGASGWETQYF. For the CDR3, the DNA is TGTGCCACCAGTGTCGGAGCTAGCGGGTGGGAGACCCAGTACTTC.

The chain joins TRBV20-1 to TRBJ2-7; D is uncertain. The CDR3 contains 12 residues. V lost 2 bases and J lost 2, with 7 bases in between. The V gene's germline CDR1 is DFQATT and CDR2 SNEGSKA (reference sequence). The CDR3 is CSARNSPYEQYF. In DNA form, the CDR3 reads TGCAGTGCTAGAAATAGCCCCTACGAGCAGTACTTC.

This clonotype was seen more than once but under ten times. The rearrangement uses TRBV20-1 and TRBJ2-5; 9 nucleotides align to TRBD2. The J call may be wrong; the DNA end is better matched by TRBJ2-7. Germline CDR1 DFQATT, CDR2 SNEGSKA (reference sequence). CDR3 length equals 15 residues. The CDR3 DNA reads TGCAGTGTCAGAGGTGGCGGGAGGGCCAGCAACGAGCAGTACTTC. Amino acid sequence: CSVRGGGRASNEQYF.

This clonotype showed up just a few times. This chain uses TRBV29-1 with TRBJ1-4, with TRBD1 matching over 8 bases. The CDR3 is made up of 13 amino acids. V shed 7 bases, J shed 3 bases, and the junction held 4 bases outside the gene matches. Per the germline V gene, CDR1 is SQVTM and CDR2 is ANQGSEA. The CDR3 DNA reads TGCAGCGGATCGACAGGGGCTAATGAAAAACTGTTTTTT. This gives the protein CSGSTGANEKLFF. Together with reference TRBV29-1 and TRBJ1-4, the CDR3 gives the full variable domain: SAVISQKPSRDICQRGTSLTIQCQVDSQVTMMFWYRQQPGQSLTLIATANQGSEATYESGFVIDKFPISRPNLTFSTLTVSNMSPEDSSIYLCSGSTGANEKLFFGSGTQLSVL.

V gene TRBV5-1 combines with J gene TRBJ2-3; D uncertain. The CDR3 has 15 amino acids. Per the germline V gene, CDR1 is SGHRS and CDR2 is YFSETQ. V was pared by 2 bases and J by 3 bases, with 13 bases between. DNA for the CDR3: TGCGCCAGCAGCTTTATCGGCAGTGGAACAGATACGCAGTATTTT. Its translation is CASSFIGSGTDTQYF.

This clonotype was detected once. The rearrangement links TRBV29-1 to TRBJ2-7, with 7 bases that match TRBD1. The CDR3 sequence is 14 residues long. Germline V gives CDR1 SQVTM, CDR2 ANQGSEA. V lost 7 bases, J lost 12 bases, and 21 bases stayed unmatched. The CDR3 here is CSAQGDRAMNIRYF. CDR3 DNA: TGCAGCGCCCAGGGGGATCGGGCCATGAACATTCGGTACTTC.

V gene TRBV21-1 combines with J gene TRBJ2-7; TRBD1 reflects the table's D call only, with no check against the DNA. TRBV21-1 is a pseudogene locus. The CDR3 runs to 15 residues. In DNA, the CDR3 is TGTGCCAGCAGCAAAGGGGACAGTACCTACGATCGGCAGTACTTC. Its translation: CASSKGDSTYDRQYF.

The gene calls are TRBV7-2 and TRBJ2-3, with 8 bases aligning to TRBD2. Germline-derived CDR1 and CDR2 are SGHTA and FQGNSA. CDR3 length equals 15 residues. V gave up 4 bases and J gave up 0 bases; unmatched junction bases: 3. The CDR3 loop reads CASSSQRGSTDTQYF. Written as DNA, the CDR3 is TGTGCCAGCAGCTCCCAGCGGGGGAGCACAGATACGCAGTATTTT. The whole variable domain, remainder taken from reference TRBV7-2 and TRBJ2-3, is GAGVSQSPSNKVTEKGKDVELRCDPISGHTALYWYRQSLGQGLEFLIYFQGNSAPDKSGLPSDRFSAERTGGSVSTLTIQRTQQEDSAVYLCASSSQRGSTDTQYFGPGTRLTVL.

This clonotype showed up just a few times. The chain uses TRBV27 and TRBJ2-7, with TRBD1 identical over 9 bases. There are 13 residues in the CDR3. CDR1 MNHEY and CDR2 SMNVEV come from the germline V gene (reference sequence). The V gene end was trimmed by 4 bases and the J gene end by 5 bases; junction bases not matched to a gene: 3. CDR3 protein: CASSWDRDHEQYF. The CDR3 region has the DNA TGTGCCAGCAGTTGGGACAGGGACCACGAGCAGTACTTC.

This chain connects TRBV6-1 to TRBJ2-5; D is possibly TRBD1 or TRBD2 (5 bases each). Germline CDR1 and CDR2: MNHNS and SASEGT. The CDR3 has 15 residues. V lost 2 bases, J lost 11 bases, and 21 bases lay in between. CDR3 protein: CASSEQGPTNKEQYF. In nucleotides, the CDR3 is TGTGCCAGCAGTGAACAGGGACCGACGAACAAGGAGCAGTACTTC.

This clonotype showed up just once. The V and J genes are TRBV7-2 and TRBJ2-5; 11 bases line up with TRBD2. The DNA end lines up better with TRBJ2-7; the J call may be wrong. This CDR3 spans 15 amino acids. CDR1 is SGHTA and CDR2 is FQGNSA in the germline V gene. CDR3 nucleotides: TGTGCCAGCAGCCCGCCTAGCGGGAGGAGATACGAGCAGTACTTC. Its protein product is CASSPPSGRRYEQYF.

This clonotype was observed at least ten times. This sequence joins TRBV6-5 and TRBJ1-6; the match to TRBD1 covers 7 bases. Germline V gene data show CDR1 as MNHEY and CDR2 as SVGAGI. The CDR3 runs 20 residues. V dropped 4 bases and J dropped 0; count of bases not matched to a gene: 15. The CDR3 nucleotides are TGTGCCAGCAGTTCCAAAGCTCCGGGACAGACAAGCTCCTATAATTCACCCCTCCACTTT. Protein sequence: CASSSKAPGQTSSYNSPLHF.

The genes are TRBV9 and TRBJ2-5; 7 bases line up with TRBD2. The J call may be mistaken, given a closer DNA end match to TRBJ2-7. Germline assignment: CDR1 SGDLS and CDR2 YYNGEE. The CDR3 consists of 15 residues. The DNA for the CDR3 is TGTGCCAGCAGCGGGGGCGGAAGACTAGCTGGCGAGCAGTACTTC. It translates to CASSGGGRLAGEQYF.

This clonotype was detected ten times or more. The chain employs TRBV7-8 and TRBJ2-3; D is unresolved. Germline CDR1 SGHVS, CDR2 FQNEAQ. CDR3 length: 13 amino acids. The V end lost 0 bases, the J end lost 4 bases, and 5 bases lay between the germline ends. The CDR3 is CASSLASADTQYF. The CDR3 DNA follows: TGTGCCAGCAGCTTAGCGTCTGCAGATACGCAGTATTTT.

With respect to this clonotype: One end of the junction is discordant with germline, which a read error may explain. This chain connects TRBV7-9 to TRBJ2-3; 7 bases are a match to TRBD2. This CDR3 is 18 amino acids long. Germline-derived CDR1 and CDR2 are SEHNR and FQNEAQ (reference sequence). CDR3 sequence reads: CVSSHPREKGWDTDTQYF. The CDR3 bases are TGTGTCAGCAGCCATCCGCGGGAGAAGGGCTGGGACACAGATACGCAGTATTTT.

This clonotype has only a few counts. V is TRBV18 and J is TRBJ1-2, with 7 positions matching TRBD1. V lost 4 bases to trimming and J lost 4 bases; unmatched junction nucleotides: 3. The CDR3 runs 13 residues. Germline CDR1 and CDR2: KGHSH and LQKENI. The CDR3 nucleotides are TGTGCCAGCTCACAGGACAGGCCCTATGGCTACACCTTC. Protein: CASSQDRPYGYTF.

At least ten counts were recorded for this clonotype. CDR3 loop: CASSPVSYNEQFF. Here the CDR3 DNA reads TGTGCCAGTAGCCCGGTCTCCTACAATGAGCAGTTCTTC. This rearrangement joins TRBV19 to TRBJ2-1; D not resolved. This CDR3 region has 13 residues. Per the germline V gene, CDR1 is LNHDA and CDR2 is SQIVND (reference sequence). The ends were cut back, 6 bases at V and 0 bases at J, with 6 bases in the middle.

In this sample, this clonotype turned up a few times. The chain has TRBV4-3 and TRBJ2-5; perhaps TRBD2 as D (5 bases). V was shortened by 0 bases and J by 1 base, with 12 bases between the two germline ends. Germline V lookup: CDR1 LGHNA, CDR2 YSLEER. This CDR3 is built from 16 residues. The CDR3 protein is CASSQDRGTLQETQYF. The CDR3 nucleotides read TGCGCCAGCAGCCAAGATCGGGGTACCCTCCAAGAGACCCAGTACTTC.

The chain has TRBV20-1 and TRBJ2-1, with 11 bases fitting TRBD2. Trimming took 5 bases from V and 9 from J; bases not matched to a gene: 15. The germline V gene has CDR1 DFQATT and CDR2 SNEGSKA (reference sequence). The CDR3 covers 16 residues. The CDR3 sequence is CSAPPLAGGPRGEQFF. The CDR3, as DNA: TGCAGTGCTCCCCCCTTAGCGGGAGGGCCGAGGGGTGAGCAGTTCTTC.

This chain links TRBV28 with TRBJ2-7; 13 bases are a match to TRBD2. Germline V gives CDR1 MDHEN, CDR2 SYDVKM. The CDR3 loop spans 17 amino acids. V dropped 7 bases and J dropped 0; count of bases not matched to a gene: 9. This chain's CDR3 is CASTTGLAGPLSYEQYF. The CDR3 nucleotides read TGTGCCAGCACAACGGGACTAGCGGGACCTCTCTCCTACGAGCAGTACTTC.

This clonotype was seen a few times. The CDR3 reads CSANSDRFSYEQYF. DNA for the CDR3: TGCAGTGCTAACTCTGACAGGTTTAGCTACGAGCAGTACTTC. The chain has TRBV20-1 and TRBJ2-7, with a possible D match to TRBD1 (6 bases). This CDR3 is built from 14 residues. Germline CDR1 DFQATT, CDR2 SNEGSKA (reference sequence). V was trimmed by 4 bases and J by 3 bases, leaving 16 bases between them.

This chain links TRBV6-2 or TRBV6-3 with TRBJ2-1, with TRBD2 identical over 8 bases. Germline CDR1 is MNHEY and CDR2 is SVGEGT. Trimming at V came to 7 bases and at J to 3 bases, leaving 8 bases not matched to a gene. The CDR3 is made up of 15 amino acids. CDR3 coding DNA: TGTGCCAGCACGACCTCGCGGGGGGTCTACAATGAGCAGTTCTTC. As protein: CASTTSRGVYNEQFF.

A remark on this clonotype: A much larger clonotype is one base distant, so this may be a read error. The genes are TRBV12-3 or TRBV12-4 and TRBJ2-5, with D tentatively TRBD1 or TRBD2 (5 bases each). V lost 4 bases, J lost 13 bases, and 25 bases lay in between. The CDR3 spans 15 residues. The CDR3: CASSSGPRLKDERYF. CDR3 DNA sequence: TGTGCCAGCAGTTCGGGACCGAGGCTTAAGGACGAGCGGTACTTC.